This TCR beta chain is drawn from a study of human T cells and chemical hapten exposure. For the study at large: Patients received weekly diphenylcyclopropenone doses to the scalp throughout the roughly 26-week study. The patients, most of them female, presented with alopecia areata, totalis or universalis. Overall study results and limits: Alopecia affecting every donor means their immune response may not match healthy people's.

About this clonotype itself: No antigen is known for it.

Looked up from germline, CDR1 is MNHEY and CDR2 is SVGEGT. The CDR3 length is 12 residues. Trimming took off 7 bases at V and 12 bases at J, with 16 bases between the two ends. In the authors' methods: There were a median of approximately 88,000 TCRs per sample, with a range from roughly 23,224 to 690,600. One entry per CDR3 protein, called by TCRdb with MiXCR from the RACE reads. These V and J calls are TCRdb output, not the study's own analysis. The sample contains 150,000 to 200,000 distinct CDR3 sequences, under 25% of which appear only once. This sample's time point: patch test 1, 2 weeks after DPC sensitization. Treatment defined: therapeutic diphenylcyclopropenone sensitization with weekly scalp DPC.

Material: whole blood, obtained in connection with sensitization to the hapten diphenylcyclopropenone (DPC). The rearrangement links TRBV6-2 or TRBV6-3 to TRBJ2-1; no clear D. The source of this sequence is a woman in her 50s with alopecia areata. Some clones in this sample may be carry-over from other donors' samples. The CDR3 DNA sequence: TGTGCCAGCACCCCATCCACCAAGGTGCAGTTCTTC. Residues: CASTPSTKVQFF.